The entry below describes one T cell receptor beta chain. These data belong to a study of tumor-infiltrating lymphocytes in localized non-small cell lung cancer. Study-wide context: Tumor tissue and non-adjacent uninvolved lung came from each patient.

V lost 6 bases to trimming and J lost 2 bases, with 11 bases between them. Germline V gene lookup returns CDR1 SGDLS and CDR2 YYNGEE. The CDR3 runs to 13 residues. Profiled with immunoSEQ multiplex PCR; TCRdb holds only in-frame clones, not every one. The sample yields fewer than 20,000 clones, 80% seen once. The clonotype was recovered from a human donor with non-small cell lung cancer. The sequencing sample was made of uninvolved lung tissue not adjacent to the tumor. The chain employs TRBV9 and TRBJ1-2, with D possibly being TRBD1 (6 bases). The CDR3 DNA follows: TGTGCCAGCAACCCGGGACAAAACTATGGCTACACCTTC. Translation: CASNPGQNYGYTF.